This is a list of T cell receptor beta chains from one sample in a study of T cells in Graves' hyperthyroidism and ophthalmopathy. Via MiXCR, TCRdb re-called the multiplex PCR reads, giving one row per CDR3 protein. The top ten clones hold about a quarter of a sample with approximately 520,000 distinct CDR3 sequences, less than 25% of them seen once. The source material was blood. These receptors all come from a man younger than 35 with Graves' hyperthyroidism. CDR3s leave out the opening cysteine and the closing phenylalanine or tryptophan. Fields, in order: J gene, D gene, CDR3 length, V gene, CDR3 protein. The D gene is left open where the match is weak.

TRBJ1-2 NA 12 TRBV20-1 SAETPGRSYGYT
TRBJ1-5 NA 12 TRBV15 ATSPWTEGMTQH
TRBJ1-2 NA 13 TRBV15 ATSRGSLTNYGYT
TRBJ1-1 NA 14 TRBV5-4 ASSFGSPRTGLEAF
TRBJ1-1 NA 11 TRBV29-1 SVVAGTTTEAS
TRBJ2-7 TRBD1 12 TRBV11-3 ASSQGAGTYEQY
TRBJ1-1 TRBD1 11 TRBV6-5 ASSSRTGGEAF
TRBJ2-7 NA 12 TRBV7-8 ASSFSQEYYEQY
TRBJ2-2 NA 13 TRBV5-1 ASSWGAKNTGELF
TRBJ2-5 NA 9 TRBV2 ASSPFDDAY
TRBJ2-2 TRBD1 14 TRBV4-1 ASSQGQQMNTGELF
TRBJ1-6 NA 15 TRBV12-3/TRBV12-4 ASSLSPPRGGASPLH
TRBJ1-2 NA 11 TRBV6-1 ASSEESDYGYT
TRBJ1-5 TRBD1 11 TRBV15 ATSLTGDQPQH
TRBJ1-1 NA 10 TRBV5-8 ASNLAGTEAF
TRBJ1-1 NA 12 TRBV6-1 ASSVQDQNTEAF
TRBJ1-5 NA 14 TRBV28 ASSLWGARGNQPQH
TRBJ1-1 TRBD1 16 TRBV5-1 ASSSGQADFRMNTEAF
TRBJ1-2 NA 9 TRBV20-1 SAIRGYGYT
TRBJ2-7 NA 11 TRBV28 ASSSGTYYEQY
TRBJ2-7 TRBD1 13 TRBV2 ASGETGTEGYEQY
TRBJ1-2 NA 11 TRBV6-5 ASSYVGTAGYT
TRBJ2-7 TRBD1 11 TRBV29-1 SVEQTARGEQY